One and the same sample provided the 18 T cell receptor beta chains below, sequenced in a study of T-cell memory formation after mild COVID-19. TCRdb processed the 5' RACE reads anew with MiXCR; each CDR3 protein has one entry. Of approximately 340,000 distinct CDR3 sequences listed, over 10% are singletons. The material sequenced was PBMCs or a T cell subset sorted from them (not recorded which). These receptors all stem from a man in his late teens or twenties who had mild COVID-19 (a few samples of this study predate the infection). Cell type and time point are not known.

V is TRBV18 and J is TRBJ2-2; D remains unclear. Germline V gives CDR1 KGHSH, CDR2 LQKENI. With 0 bases removed from V and 7 bases from J, the gap between germline ends came to 9 bases. This CDR3 is built from 14 residues. The CDR3 region has the DNA TGTGCCAGCTCACCACCAGCCGTCATCGGGGAGCTGTTTTTT. Translation: CASSPPAVIGELFF.

V and J are TRBV20-1 and TRBJ1-2; the match to TRBD1 covers 7 bases. The CDR3 loop spans 14 amino acids. The germline V gene has CDR1 DFQATT and CDR2 SNEGSKA (reference sequence). The V segment lost 3 bases and the J segment 5 bases; nucleotides outside the gene matches: 9. The CDR3 bases are TGCAGTGCTAGTGTCGGGACAGCACTTTATGGCTACACCTTC. Protein: CSASVGTALYGYTF.

This clonotype was observed a handful of times. V is TRBV7-8 and J is TRBJ2-7; tentatively, D is TRBD1 or TRBD2 (5 bases each). The CDR3 runs to 16 residues. The germline gives CDR1 SGHVS, CDR2 FQNEAQ. The V and J ends lost 4 bases and 4 bases respectively, with 20 bases between them. CDR3 bases: TGTGCCAGCAGCTCCTCCTCCCGGGACGGAAGATACGAGCAGTACTTC. Protein: CASSSSSRDGRYEQYF. Based on the CDR3 plus reference TRBV7-8 and TRBJ2-7, the full variable domain is GAGVSQSPRYKVAKRGQDVALRCDPISGHVSLFWYQQALGQGPEFLTYFQNEAQLDKSGLPSDRFFAERPEGSVSTLKIQRTQQEDSAVYLCASSSSSRDGRYEQYFGPGTRLTVT.

This rearrangement joins TRBV4-1 to TRBJ1-2; tentatively, D is TRBD1 (6 bases). The CDR3 contains 16 residues. The germline V gene has CDR1 MGHRA and CDR2 YSYEKL. Deletions cut 0 bases from V and 7 bases from J, with 18 bases between. The CDR3 loop reads CASSQERFRGVSGYTF. The CDR3 nucleotides read TGCGCCAGCAGCCAAGAACGCTTTAGGGGGGTTAGTGGCTACACCTTC.

The V and J genes are TRBV4-3 and TRBJ1-2, with D possibly TRBD1 on 5 matching bases. This CDR3 contains 13 residues. Trimming cost V 0 bases and J 6 bases, with 8 bases left between them. Germline loops: CDR1 LGHNA, CDR2 YSLEER. The CDR3 is CASSQDGTHGYTF. In DNA form, the CDR3 reads TGCGCCAGCAGCCAAGATGGGACCCATGGCTACACCTTC.

The V gene is TRBV6-5, the J gene TRBJ1-5, with 9 bases that match TRBD1. Germline CDR1 reads MNHEY; CDR2 reads SVGAGI. After removal of 3 bases from V and 4 bases from J, the junction contained 4 bases not matched to a gene. The CDR3 runs 15 residues. The CDR3, as DNA: TGTGCCAGCAGTTATTCCGGGACAGGGAATCAGCCCCAGCATTTT. It is translated as CASSYSGTGNQPQHF.

The chain is built from TRBV12-3 or TRBV12-4 and TRBJ2-1, with D tentatively TRBD1 or TRBD2 (5 bases each). The CDR3 has 13 residues. The V gene lost 1 base and the J gene lost 9 bases, with 10 bases spanning the gap. The CDR3: CASSLGGSREQFF. CDR3 nucleotide sequence: TGTGCCAGCAGTTTAGGGGGGTCCCGTGAGCAGTTCTTC.

The chain uses TRBV12-3 or TRBV12-4 and TRBJ1-2; 9 nucleotides line up with TRBD1. The CDR3 is 13 amino acids. The trim removed 7 bases at V and 8 bases at J, leaving 8 bases unmatched. The DNA of the CDR3 is TGTGCCAGCACCCCAGGGACAGGGAGAGGCTACACCTTC. This sequence encodes CASTPGTGRGYTF.

The V gene is TRBV29-1, the J gene TRBJ1-1, with D maybe TRBD1 (5 bases). Germline V CDR1 and CDR2: SQVTM, ANQGSEA. The CDR3 length is 13 residues. Trimming took off 1 base at V and 3 bases at J, with 9 bases between the two ends. The CDR3 sequence is CSVEAGGYTEAFF. CDR3 DNA sequence: TGCAGCGTTGAAGCGGGGGGTTACACTGAAGCTTTCTTT.

The chain joins TRBV25-1 to TRBJ2-1, with TRBD2 matching 12 bases. The length of the CDR3 is 15 residues. Germline V CDR1 and CDR2: MGHDK, SYGVNS. Trimming at V came to 2 bases and at J to 9 bases, leaving 5 bases not matched to a gene. The CDR3, as DNA: TGTGCCAGCAGTGAAACTAGCGGGGGGCCGGTTGAGCAGTTCTTC. This encodes CASSETSGGPVEQFF.

This clonotype was counted ten times or more. The rearrangement uses TRBV29-1 and TRBJ1-5; 7 bases are shared with TRBD1. The CDR3 covers 14 residues. The J segment lost 12 bases and the V segment lost 4 bases, leaving 15 bases of the junction unmatched. Germline CDR1 is SQVTM and CDR2 is ANQGSEA. CDR3 DNA sequence: TGCAGCGTTGGGCTCGACAGGGCGCCCGCATTCCAGCATTTT. It codes for CSVGLDRAPAFQHF. Combining the CDR3 with reference TRBV29-1 and TRBJ1-5 gives the whole variable domain SAVISQKPSRDICQRGTSLTIQCQVDSQVTMMFWYRQQPGQSLTLIATANQGSEATYESGFVIDKFPISRPNLTFSTLTVSNMSPEDSSIYLCSVGLDRAPAFQHFGDGTRLSIL.

The chain combines TRBV5-1 with TRBJ2-7; the D gene is possibly TRBD1 (6 bases). Trimming pared 0 bases from V and 10 bases from J, leaving 14 bases between. The CDR3 spans 13 residues. Germline V gives CDR1 SGHRS, CDR2 YFSETQ. The chain's CDR3 is CASSLGPNRAQYF. CDR3 DNA: TGCGCCAGCAGCTTGGGACCTAACAGGGCTCAGTACTTC.

The chain is built from TRBV7-2 and TRBJ2-5, with 8 bases lining up with TRBD2. The V gene end was trimmed by 5 bases and the J gene end by 0 bases; junction bases not matched to a gene: 2. The CDR3 is made up of 14 amino acids. CDR1 is SGHTA, CDR2 FQGNSA, per germline. The CDR3 DNA follows: TGTGCCAGCAGCCGACTAGCGAACCAAGAGACCCAGTACTTC. This codes for CASSRLANQETQYF.

The J gene is TRBJ2-7, the V gene TRBV15; 9 bases map to TRBD1. The germline V gene has CDR1 LNHNV and CDR2 YYDKDF (reference sequence). The CDR3 has 16 residues. Trimming took 1 base from V and 6 from J; bases not matched to a gene: 10. The chain's CDR3 is CATSRVGSLTGGEQYF. CDR3 DNA: TGTGCCACCAGCAGAGTAGGGAGCTTGACAGGGGGCGAGCAGTACTTC.

This rearrangement joins TRBV4-3 to TRBJ2-2, with a weak D call TRBD1 (5 bases). With 5 bases removed from V and 4 bases from J, the gap between germline ends came to 20 bases. The germline gives CDR1 LGHNA, CDR2 YSLEER. This CDR3 region has 17 residues. The DNA of the CDR3 is TGCGCCAGCAGCAAGAGATCAGGGTCTCTGGGCACCGGGGAGCTGTTTTTT. This translates into CASSKRSGSLGTGELFF.

This clonotype was counted many times. This chain links TRBV7-9 with TRBJ1-2; 10 positions match TRBD1. CDR1 and CDR2 from the germline V gene are SEHNR and FQNEAQ (reference sequence). The CDR3 has 14 residues. Trimming cost V 5 bases and J 7 bases; bases outside gene matches: 7. CDR3 nucleotide sequence: TGTGCCAGCAGCAAGGACAGGGGGAATAGTGGCTACACCTTC. Protein sequence: CASSKDRGNSGYTF.

This clonotype was found a few times. V usage is TRBV20-1 and J usage is TRBJ2-2, with D perhaps matching TRBD1 or TRBD2 (6 bases each). In germline, CDR1 is DFQATT, CDR2 SNEGSKA (reference sequence). Trimming left V 3 bases short and J 3 bases short, with 14 bases between. This CDR3 spans 15 amino acids. The CDR3, as DNA: TGCAGTGCTAGCGACGGGGGCGCCTACACCGGGGAGCTGTTTTTT. Its protein is CSASDGGAYTGELFF.

V is TRBV5-5 and J is TRBJ2-7, with TRBD1 identical over 9 bases. CDR3 length: 13 amino acids. With 2 bases clipped from V and 6 bases from J, the junction kept 3 bases outside the gene matches. Looked up from germline, CDR1 is SGHKS and CDR2 is YYEKEE (reference sequence). The CDR3 coding sequence is TGTGCCAGCAGCTTTCTGGGACAGGGCGAGCAGTACGTC. Translation gives CASSFLGQGEQYV.